This entry describes one TCR beta chain. The antigen is not known. Extraction and reverse transcription of RNA yielded cDNA as the sequencing template. Profiled with immunoSEQ multiplex PCR; TCRdb holds only in-frame clones, not every one. The sample shows about 200,000 clones, 56% of them seen only once. These data belong to a study of CD8+ T cells in alopecia areata. Study results and limitations: Normal skin's resident alphabeta T cells are sequenced alongside lesional scalp T cells.

Per the germline V gene, CDR1 is GTSNPN and CDR2 is SVGIG (reference sequence). V lost 7 bases, J lost 1 base, and 5 bases stayed unmatched. This CDR3 spans 13 amino acids. The receptor was derived from a human donor in good health. Source material: CD8+ T cells sorted from blood. The rearrangement joins TRBV30 to TRBJ1-1; 8 bases line up with TRBD1. CDR3 DNA sequence: TGTGCCTTACAGGGGGGATGGAACACTGAAGCTTTCTTT. It specifies CALQGGWNTEAFF.